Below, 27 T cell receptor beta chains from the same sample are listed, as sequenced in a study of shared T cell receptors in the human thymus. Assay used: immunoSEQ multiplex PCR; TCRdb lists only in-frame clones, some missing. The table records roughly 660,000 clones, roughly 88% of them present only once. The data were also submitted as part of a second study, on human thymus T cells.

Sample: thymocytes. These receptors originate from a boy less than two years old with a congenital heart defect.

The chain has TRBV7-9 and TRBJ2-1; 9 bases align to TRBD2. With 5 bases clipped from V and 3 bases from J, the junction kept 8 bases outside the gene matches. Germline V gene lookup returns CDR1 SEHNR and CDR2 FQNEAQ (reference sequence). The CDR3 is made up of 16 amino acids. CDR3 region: CASSRVAGEGYNEQFF. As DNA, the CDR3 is TGTGCCAGCAGCCGCGTAGCGGGAGAGGGCTACAATGAGCAGTTCTTC.

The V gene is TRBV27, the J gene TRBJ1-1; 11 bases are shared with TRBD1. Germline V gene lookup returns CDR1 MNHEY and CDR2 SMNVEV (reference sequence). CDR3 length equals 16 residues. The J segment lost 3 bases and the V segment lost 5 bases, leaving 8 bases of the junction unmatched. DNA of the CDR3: TGTGCCAGCAGTCCCCAGGACAGGGGGCAAGACACTGAAGCTTTCTTT. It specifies CASSPQDRGQDTEAFF.

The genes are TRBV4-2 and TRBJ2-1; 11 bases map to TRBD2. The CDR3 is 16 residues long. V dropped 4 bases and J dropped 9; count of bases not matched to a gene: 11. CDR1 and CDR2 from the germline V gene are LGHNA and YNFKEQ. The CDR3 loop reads CASSRPTSGIEGEQFF. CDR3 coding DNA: TGTGCCAGCAGCCGCCCGACTAGCGGGATTGAGGGTGAGCAGTTCTTC.

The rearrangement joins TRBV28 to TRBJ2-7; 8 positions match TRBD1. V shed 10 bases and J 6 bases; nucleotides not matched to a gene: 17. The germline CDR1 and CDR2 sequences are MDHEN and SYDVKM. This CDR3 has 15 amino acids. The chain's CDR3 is CAIAPSGGDLGEQYF. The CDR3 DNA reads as TGTGCCATCGCACCGTCAGGGGGCGACTTGGGCGAGCAGTACTTC.

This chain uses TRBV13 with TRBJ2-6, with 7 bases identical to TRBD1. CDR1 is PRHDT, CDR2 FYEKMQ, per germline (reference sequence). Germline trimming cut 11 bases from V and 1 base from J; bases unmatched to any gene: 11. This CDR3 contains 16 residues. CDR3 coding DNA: TGTGCCTCAGGCAACAGGGGAGATTCTGGGGCCAACGTCCTGACTTTC. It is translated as CASGNRGDSGANVLTF.

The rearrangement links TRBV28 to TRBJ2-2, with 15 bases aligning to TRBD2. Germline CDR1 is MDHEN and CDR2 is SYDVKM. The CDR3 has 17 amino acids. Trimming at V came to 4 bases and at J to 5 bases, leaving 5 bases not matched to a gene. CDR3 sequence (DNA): TGTGCCAGCAGTTCCCGGGGGACTAGCGGGAGGACCGGGGAGCTGTTTTTT. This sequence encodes CASSSRGTSGRTGELFF.

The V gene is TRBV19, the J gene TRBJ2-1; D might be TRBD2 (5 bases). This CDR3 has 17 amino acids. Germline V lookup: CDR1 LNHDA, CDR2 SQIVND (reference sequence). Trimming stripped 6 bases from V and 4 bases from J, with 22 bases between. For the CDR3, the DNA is TGTGCCAGTAGCCTAGGGCTAGCCGGAGATGGGTACAATGAGCAGTTCTTC. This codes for CASSLGLAGDGYNEQFF.

The CDR3 nucleotides read TGTGCCAGCAGCTTAGGAGGGGGCTCCAATACCTCGTGCGGCTACACCTTC. Its translation is CASSLGGGSNTSCGYTF. This chain links TRBV7-2 with TRBJ1-2, with 7 bases matching TRBD1. Germline CDR1 and CDR2: SGHTA and FQGNSA. The CDR3 is made up of 17 amino acids. Trimming at V came to 1 base and at J to 8 bases, leaving 16 bases not matched to a gene.

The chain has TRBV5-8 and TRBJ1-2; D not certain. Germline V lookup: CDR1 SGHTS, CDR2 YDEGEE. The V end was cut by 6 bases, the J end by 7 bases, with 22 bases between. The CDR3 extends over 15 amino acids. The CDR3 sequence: CASIDPSREFSGYTF. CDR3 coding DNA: TGTGCCAGCATCGACCCTAGCCGCGAGTTCTCTGGCTACACCTTC.

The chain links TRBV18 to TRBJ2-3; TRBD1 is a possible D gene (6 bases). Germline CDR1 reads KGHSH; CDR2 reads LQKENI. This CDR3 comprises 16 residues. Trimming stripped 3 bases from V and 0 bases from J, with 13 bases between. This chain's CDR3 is CASSPSQGRSTDTQYF. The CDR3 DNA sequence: TGTGCCAGCTCACCTTCCCAGGGGCGGAGCACAGATACGCAGTATTTT.

CDR3 bases: TGTGCCAGCAGCGGGGACAGGCATAATAGCAATCAGCCCCAGCATTTT. It translates to CASSGDRHNSNQPQHF. The chain uses TRBV9 and TRBJ1-5, with TRBD1 identical over 8 bases. The germline CDR1 and CDR2 sequences are SGDLS and YYNGEE. With 3 bases clipped from V and 0 bases from J, the junction kept 5 bases outside the gene matches. The CDR3 is made up of 16 amino acids.

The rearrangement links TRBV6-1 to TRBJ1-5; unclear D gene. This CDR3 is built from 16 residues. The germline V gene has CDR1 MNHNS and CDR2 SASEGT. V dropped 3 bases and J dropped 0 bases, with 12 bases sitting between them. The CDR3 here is CASSEVWLNSNQPQHF. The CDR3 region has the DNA TGTGCCAGCAGTGAGGTCTGGCTGAATAGCAATCAGCCCCAGCATTTT.

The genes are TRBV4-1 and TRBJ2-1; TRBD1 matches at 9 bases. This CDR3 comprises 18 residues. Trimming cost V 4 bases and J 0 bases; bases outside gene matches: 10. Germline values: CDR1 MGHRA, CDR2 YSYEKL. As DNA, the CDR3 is TGCGCCAGCAGCCGCAAAACCACAGGGGGCTACTCCTACAATGAGCAGTTCTTC. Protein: CASSRKTTGGYSYNEQFF.

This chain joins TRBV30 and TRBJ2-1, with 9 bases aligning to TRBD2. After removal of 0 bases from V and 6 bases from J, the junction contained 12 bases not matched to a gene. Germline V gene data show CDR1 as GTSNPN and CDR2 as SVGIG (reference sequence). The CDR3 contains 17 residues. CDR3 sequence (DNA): TGTGCCTGGAGTGTAAACCCCGAGCGGGAGGAGATCAATGAGCAGTTCTTC. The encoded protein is CAWSVNPEREEINEQFF.

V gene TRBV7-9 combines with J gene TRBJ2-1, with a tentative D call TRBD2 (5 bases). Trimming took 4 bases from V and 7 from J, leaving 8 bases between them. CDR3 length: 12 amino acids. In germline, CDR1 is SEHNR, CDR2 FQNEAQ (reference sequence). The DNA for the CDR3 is TGTGCCAGCAGCTCTAGCCCTAATGAGCAGTTCTTC. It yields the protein CASSSSPNEQFF.

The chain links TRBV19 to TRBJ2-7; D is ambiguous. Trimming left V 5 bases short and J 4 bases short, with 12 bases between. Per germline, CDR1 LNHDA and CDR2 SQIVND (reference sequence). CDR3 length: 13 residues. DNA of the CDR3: TGTGCCAGTAGTGTTACAGTCGGATACGAGCAGTACTTC. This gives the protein CASSVTVGYEQYF.

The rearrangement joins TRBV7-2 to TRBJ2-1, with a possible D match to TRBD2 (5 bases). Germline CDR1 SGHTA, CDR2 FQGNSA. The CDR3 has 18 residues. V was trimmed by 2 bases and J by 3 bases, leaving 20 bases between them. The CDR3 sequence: CASSLCNIGVMGYNEQFF. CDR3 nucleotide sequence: TGTGCCAGCAGCTTATGTAACATCGGGGTTATGGGCTACAATGAGCAGTTCTTC.

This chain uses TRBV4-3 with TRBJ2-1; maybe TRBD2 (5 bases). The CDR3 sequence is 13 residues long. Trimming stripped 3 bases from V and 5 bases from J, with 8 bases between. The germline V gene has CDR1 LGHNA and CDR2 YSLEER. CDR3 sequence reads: CASSHGVNNEQFF. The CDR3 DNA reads TGCGCCAGCAGCCACGGGGTTAACAATGAGCAGTTCTTC.

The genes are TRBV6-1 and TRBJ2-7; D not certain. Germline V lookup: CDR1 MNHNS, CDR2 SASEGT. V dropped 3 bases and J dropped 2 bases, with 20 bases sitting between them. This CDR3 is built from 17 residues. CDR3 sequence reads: CASSELRSPFSTYEQYF. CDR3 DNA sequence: TGTGCCAGCAGTGAGTTGAGGTCTCCATTCAGCACCTACGAGCAGTACTTC.

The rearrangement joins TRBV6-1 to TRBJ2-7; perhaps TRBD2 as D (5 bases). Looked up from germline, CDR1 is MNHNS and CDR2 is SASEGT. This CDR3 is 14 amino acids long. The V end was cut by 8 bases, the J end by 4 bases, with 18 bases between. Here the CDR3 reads CASGGWGVRYEQYF. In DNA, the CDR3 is TGTGCCAGCGGAGGTTGGGGAGTACGGTACGAGCAGTACTTC.

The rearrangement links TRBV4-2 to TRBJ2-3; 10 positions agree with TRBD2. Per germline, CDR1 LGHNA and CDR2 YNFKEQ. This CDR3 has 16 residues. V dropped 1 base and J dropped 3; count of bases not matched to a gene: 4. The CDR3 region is CASSQVGTSATDTQYF. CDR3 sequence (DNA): TGTGCCAGCAGCCAAGTGGGGACTAGCGCTACAGATACGCAGTATTTT.

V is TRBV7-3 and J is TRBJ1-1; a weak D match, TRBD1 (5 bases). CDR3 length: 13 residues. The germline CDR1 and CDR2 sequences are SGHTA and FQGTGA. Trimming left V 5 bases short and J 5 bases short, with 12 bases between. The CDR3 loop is CASSPGGETEAFF. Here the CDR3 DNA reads TGTGCCAGCAGCCCCGGGGGAGAAACTGAAGCTTTCTTT.

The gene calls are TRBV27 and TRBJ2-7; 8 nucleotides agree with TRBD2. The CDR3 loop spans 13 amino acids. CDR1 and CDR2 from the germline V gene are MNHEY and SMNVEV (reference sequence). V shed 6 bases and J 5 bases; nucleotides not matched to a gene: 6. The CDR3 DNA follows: TGTGCCAGCAGATCCGGGACTAGTAACGAGCAGTACTTC. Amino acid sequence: CASRSGTSNEQYF.

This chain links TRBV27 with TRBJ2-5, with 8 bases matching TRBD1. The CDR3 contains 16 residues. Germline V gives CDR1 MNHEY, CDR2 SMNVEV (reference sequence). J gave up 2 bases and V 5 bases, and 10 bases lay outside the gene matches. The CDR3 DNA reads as TGTGCCAGCAGTCCAAGACAGGGGAATCTGCAAGAGACCCAGTACTTC. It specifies CASSPRQGNLQETQYF.

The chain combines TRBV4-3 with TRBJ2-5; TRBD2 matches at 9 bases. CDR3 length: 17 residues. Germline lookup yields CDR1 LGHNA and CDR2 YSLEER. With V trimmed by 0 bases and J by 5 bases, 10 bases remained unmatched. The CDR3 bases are TGCGCCAGCAGCCAAGATCTAACGACTAGCGGATCGGAGACCCAGTACTTC. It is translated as CASSQDLTTSGSETQYF.

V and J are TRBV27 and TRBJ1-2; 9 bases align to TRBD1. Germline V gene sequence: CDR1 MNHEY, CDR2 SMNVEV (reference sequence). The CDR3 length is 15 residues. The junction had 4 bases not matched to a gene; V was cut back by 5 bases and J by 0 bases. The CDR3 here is CASSPRQGANYGYTF. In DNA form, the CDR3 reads TGTGCCAGCAGTCCGCGACAGGGGGCTAACTATGGCTACACCTTC.

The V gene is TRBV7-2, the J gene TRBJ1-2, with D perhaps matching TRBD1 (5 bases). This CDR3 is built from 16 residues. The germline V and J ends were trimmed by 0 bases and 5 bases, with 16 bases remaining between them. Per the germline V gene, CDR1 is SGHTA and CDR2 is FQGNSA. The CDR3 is CASSLAGGGRRYGYTF. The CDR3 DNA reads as TGTGCCAGCAGCTTAGCGGGGGGAGGCAGAAGGTATGGCTACACCTTC.